The clone carrying this T cell receptor beta chain was found a few times. This sample is drawn from a study of patients and donors after allogeneic stem cell transplantation. The CDR3 totals 16 residues. Trimming cost V 1 base and J 8 bases; bases outside gene matches: 11. The germline CDR1 and CDR2 sequences are MGHRA and YSYEKL. TCRdb reanalysed the RT-PCR reads using MiXCR and keeps one entry per CDR3 protein. The data contain about a million distinct CDR3 sequences, roughly 18% of them seen just once; the ten biggest clones take up about 6%. The sequence was collected from a human donor who was either an allogeneic HSCT recipient or a stem cell or donor lymphocyte infusion donor (not recorded which). It is not recorded whose cells these are; they may come from a transplant donor. Sequences were obtained from blood, either unsorted or a sorted T cell fraction (not recorded which). This chain links TRBV4-1 with TRBJ2-1; 7 positions match TRBD2. The CDR3 spells CASSQGVSGNSYEQFF. The CDR3, as DNA: TGCGCCAGCAGCCAAGGGGTCAGCGGGAACTCGTATGAGCAGTTCTTC.